This TCR beta chain was captured by sequencing in a study of cytomegalovirus exposure and HLA in healthy donors. The CDR3 consists of 14 residues. CDR1 is MNHNS and CDR2 is SASEGT in the germline V gene. In regard to this clone: At one end, the junction sequence differs from germline, possibly due to a read error.

Data came from immunoSEQ multiplex PCR; TCRdb stores just in-frame clones and leaves some out. The sample includes around 170,000 clones, about 85% seen only once; the top ten take around a sixth. The sequence was collected from a man in his late teens or twenties in good health and CMV-seropositive. The chain uses TRBV6-1 and TRBJ1-5, with D tentatively TRBD1 (6 bases). Material for sequencing was PBMCs. The CDR3 loop is CASSERGGNQPQHF. CDR3 DNA sequence: TGTGCCAGCAGTGAACGTGGGGGCAACCAGCCCCAGCATTTT.